Below, 13 T cell receptor beta chains from the same sample are listed, as sequenced in a study of blood T cell repertoires in COVID-19. Sequenced by immunoSEQ multiplex PCR; TCRdb stores in-frame clones only, minus some. This sample has 160,000 or so clones, with around 89% found just once. Sequences were obtained from peripheral blood. All receptors derive from a man between 60 and 75 years old with acute or convalescent COVID-19.

This clone was seen many times. Other nucleotide sequences from this sample produce the same CDR3. V usage is TRBV3-1 (or the pseudogene TRBV3-2) and J usage is TRBJ2-7, with D unclear. This CDR3 contains 12 residues. V lost 2 bases, J lost 3 bases, and 5 bases lay in between. Germline-derived CDR1 and CDR2 are LGHDT and YNNKEL (reference sequence). Written as DNA, the CDR3 is TGTGCCAGCAGCCAACTCAGCTACGAGCAGTACTTC. This gives the protein CASSQLSYEQYF.

The chain employs TRBV7-2 and TRBJ1-5, with D unresolved. The CDR3 length is 14 residues. CDR1 is SGHTA and CDR2 is FQGNSA in the germline V gene. V shed 1 base and J shed 1 base, with 5 bases lying between them. The CDR3: CASSLVESNQPQHF. The CDR3 bases are TGTGCCAGCAGCTTAGTTGAGAGCAATCAGCCCCAGCATTTT.

This chain links TRBV7-2 with TRBJ2-7, with TRBD2 as a possible D gene (5 bases). CDR3 size: 12 residues. Trimming removed 2 bases from V and 4 bases from J, with 6 bases in between. The V gene's germline CDR1 is SGHTA and CDR2 FQGNSA. CDR3 nucleotides: TGTGCCAGCAGCTTACCGGGGTACGAGCAGTACTTC. This translates into CASSLPGYEQYF.

This clone is a singleton in its sample. CDR3 DNA sequence: TGTGCCAGCAGCTGGACAGGGTACACTGAAGCTTTCTTT. Translating gives CASSWTGYTEAFF. The gene calls are TRBV7-9 and TRBJ1-1, with 8 bases fitting TRBD1. Germline V CDR1 and CDR2: SEHNR, FQNEAQ (reference sequence). Trimming removed 4 bases from V and 3 bases from J; junction bases left unmatched: 1. This CDR3 contains 13 residues.

The V call is TRBV7-6, the J call TRBJ1-1; no clear D. Trimming removed 1 base at V and 8 bases at J, with 8 bases between. The CDR3 is 12 residues long. Germline V gene data show CDR1 as SGHVS and CDR2 as FNYEAQ. Here the CDR3 DNA reads TGTGCCAGCAGCTTAGATCGCAGGGAAGCTTTCTTT. Protein: CASSLDRREAFF.

This clone was seen only once. The chain has TRBV9 and TRBJ2-2, with TRBD2 as a possible D gene (5 bases). This CDR3 has 14 amino acids. Per the germline V gene, CDR1 is SGDLS and CDR2 is YYNGEE. The V end was cut by 4 bases, the J end by 6 bases, with 13 bases between. Here the CDR3 DNA reads TGTGCCAGCAGCTCCCTCGGGGATCCCGGGGAGCTGTTTTTT. Amino acid sequence: CASSSLGDPGELFF.

J is TRBJ1-1 and V is TRBV2; a possible D gene is TRBD1 (6 bases). Germline CDR1 SNHLY, CDR2 FYNNEI. CDR3 length equals 14 residues. Between the trimmed V and J ends, which lost 6 bases and 3 bases, there was a span of 14 bases. The CDR3 loop is CASSAQGIDTEAFF. The CDR3 nucleotides are TGTGCCAGCAGCGCACAGGGTATTGACACTGAAGCTTTCTTT.

J is TRBJ1-4 and V is TRBV4-1; D is undetermined. CDR3 length: 16 residues. Germline V CDR1 and CDR2: MGHRA, YSYEKL. V lost 0 bases, J lost 4 bases, and 12 bases lay in between. CDR3 region: CASSQDSTRVNEKLFF. Here the CDR3 DNA reads TGCGCCAGCAGCCAAGATTCCACCCGGGTTAATGAAAAACTGTTTTTT.

V gene TRBV2 combines with J gene TRBJ1-1; D is perhaps TRBD1 (5 bases). V dropped 6 bases and J dropped 7 bases, with 9 bases sitting between them. The CDR3 sequence is 11 residues long. The germline V gene has CDR1 SNHLY and CDR2 FYNNEI. CDR3 DNA sequence: TGTGCCAGCAGGGACCAGGGTGAAGCTTTCTTT. This encodes CASRDQGEAFF.

The chain carries TRBV27 and TRBJ2-1; D is perhaps TRBD1 (6 bases). Trimming stripped 5 bases from V and 4 bases from J, with 9 bases between. This CDR3 contains 13 residues. Germline V CDR1 and CDR2: MNHEY, SMNVEV (reference sequence). CDR3 DNA sequence: TGTGCCAGCAGTCAGGGGCTATACAATGAGCAGTTCTTC. It specifies CASSQGLYNEQFF.

This clone was counted a single time. V and J are TRBV7-2 and TRBJ1-6; D is uncertain. The ends were cut back, 5 bases at V and 7 bases at J, with 6 bases in the middle. Germline values: CDR1 SGHTA, CDR2 FQGNSA. The CDR3 has 12 amino acids. The CDR3 sequence: CASSLQNSPLHF. CDR3 bases: TGTGCCAGCAGCCTTCAGAATTCACCCCTCCACTTT.

The rearrangement joins TRBV3-1 (or the pseudogene TRBV3-2) to TRBJ2-5; D is unclear. The CDR3 is 12 amino acids. Germline loops: CDR1 LGHDT, CDR2 YNNKEL (reference sequence). V was clipped by 7 bases and J by 5 bases, with 11 bases between them. CDR3 sequence: CASNLGWETQYF. The DNA for the CDR3 is TGTGCCAGCAACCTAGGATGGGAGACCCAGTACTTC.

The rearrangement links TRBV7-2 to TRBJ1-1; maybe TRBD1 (6 bases). V lost 4 bases to trimming and J lost 9 bases, with 18 bases between them. CDR1 is SGHTA and CDR2 is FQGNSA in the germline V gene. CDR3 length: 14 amino acids. The CDR3 sequence is CASSSPIWGLQAFF. The CDR3 DNA reads as TGTGCCAGCAGCTCCCCCATTTGGGGGCTCCAAGCTTTCTTT.